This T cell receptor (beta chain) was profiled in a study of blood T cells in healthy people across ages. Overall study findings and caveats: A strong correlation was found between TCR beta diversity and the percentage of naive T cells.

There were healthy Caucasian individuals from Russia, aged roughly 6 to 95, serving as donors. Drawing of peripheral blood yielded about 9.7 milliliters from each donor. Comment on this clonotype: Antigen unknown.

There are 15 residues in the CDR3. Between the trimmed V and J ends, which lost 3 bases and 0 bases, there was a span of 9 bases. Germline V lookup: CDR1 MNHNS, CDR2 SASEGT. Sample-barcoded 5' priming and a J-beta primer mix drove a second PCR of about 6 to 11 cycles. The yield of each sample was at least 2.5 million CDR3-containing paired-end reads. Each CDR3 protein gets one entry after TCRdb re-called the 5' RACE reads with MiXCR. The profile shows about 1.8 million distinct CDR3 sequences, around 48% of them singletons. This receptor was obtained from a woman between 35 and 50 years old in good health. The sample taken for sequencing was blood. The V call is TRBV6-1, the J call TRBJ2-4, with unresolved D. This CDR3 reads CASSESGLAKNIQYF. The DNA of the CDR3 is TGTGCCAGCAGTGAGTCAGGCCTAGCCAAAAACATTCAGTACTTC.